The present TCR beta chain was sequenced within a study of blood T cell repertoires in COVID-19. Study background: Specimens from acute and convalescent COVID-19 originated in the United States, Italy and Spain.

CDR3 length: 15 residues. The germline CDR1 and CDR2 sequences are SEHNR and FQNEAQ (reference sequence). V trimming: 6 bases; J trimming: 0 bases; junction bases outside the gene matches: 4. The assay was immunoSEQ multiplex PCR, and TCRdb's table has in-frame clones only and misses some. The sample has tens of thousands of clones, about 69% seen once; the top ten hold roughly 20%. V usage is TRBV7-9 and J usage is TRBJ1-3, with 8 bases matching TRBD1. This TCR was sampled from a man in his 70s with acute or convalescent COVID-19. Material: peripheral blood. The CDR3 is CASRGQGYSGNTIYF. CDR3 nucleotides: TGTGCCAGCAGAGGACAGGGATACTCTGGAAACACCATATATTTT.